This is a list of T cell receptor beta chains from one sample in a study of blood T cell repertoires in COVID-19. Data came from immunoSEQ multiplex PCR; TCRdb stores just in-frame clones and leaves some out. The table lists roughly 97,000 clones, around nine tenths of them singletons. Sequencing input: peripheral blood. Receptors originate from a human donor in a cohort sampled during active COVID-19. CDR3s leave out the opening cysteine and the closing phenylalanine or tryptophan.

>TRBV4-1|TRBJ1-4
ASSQPGLGNEKLF
>TRBV6-2/TRBV6-3|TRBJ2-1
ASSPPGLAIAGNEQF
>TRBV4-3|TRBJ2-5
ASSQLGPGQEETQY
>TRBV5-1|TRBJ2-1
ASSLAESSYNEQF
>TRBV11-2|TRBJ2-7
ASSLGRTASYEQY
>TRBV9|TRBJ1-5
ASSVGGGAGQPQH
>TRBV5-1|TRBJ2-7
ASSLALGGSSEQY
>TRBV7-9|TRBJ2-2
ASESGMHNTGELF
>TRBV19|TRBJ1-3
ASSMGHYSGNTIY
>TRBV27|TRBJ2-5
ASSSRGVETQY
>TRBV13|TRBJ2-5
ASSLKRGGGETQY